The TCR beta chain described here comes from a study of T cells after yellow fever vaccination. Overall study findings and caveats: Peak timing came faster in the weaker secondary response, day 5 versus 15.

This clonotype was observed many times. Its target is unknown. Each CDR3 protein gets one entry after TCRdb re-called the 5' RACE reads with MiXCR. Among around 260,000 distinct CDR3 sequences listed, around 5.2% were seen once. The sequence was obtained from a man between 18 and 35 years old who received the YFV17D yellow fever vaccine. The input for sequencing was CD4+ T cells sorted from PBMCs, taken on the day of the yellow fever booster vaccination.

The CDR3 is CASSPAAGSSGNTIYF. CDR3 DNA: TGTGCCAGCAGCCCCGCCGCAGGGAGCTCTGGAAACACCATATATTTT. This sequence joins TRBV3-1 and TRBJ1-3; D perhaps matches TRBD1 (5 bases). Trimming removed 4 bases at V and 0 bases at J, with 13 bases between. This CDR3 is 16 amino acids long. From germline, CDR1 is LGHDT and CDR2 YNNKEL (reference sequence).